This TCR beta chain came from a study of OX40 agonist ivuxolimab in advanced cancers. Study-wide background: Patients were given ivuxolimab, an antibody that agonizes OX40 (CD134).

Method: immunoSEQ multiplex PCR; TCRdb's copy keeps in-frame clones and lacks some. Of under 40,000 clones in the sample, over 60% were seen once. Overall study findings and caveats: Doses of 0.1 to 3.0 mg/kg were accompanied by clonal expansion of CD4+ and CD8+ blood T cells by week 6. Relative to CD4+ cells, CD8+ T cells on average had more expanded clones.

A remark on this clone: As yet, its antigen is unknown.

Germline V gene sequence: CDR1 MNHNS, CDR2 SASEGT. This CDR3 has 13 residues. V was cut by 2 bases and J by 5 bases, with 9 bases left in between. Enrollment shut out patients with autoimmune disease history or systemic immunosuppression. V gene TRBV6-1 combines with J gene TRBJ1-1; no clear D. The receptor was derived from an adult with an advanced solid tumor such as melanoma, head and neck, liver or kidney cancer. The sample here was CD4+ or CD8+ T cells sorted from blood, taken in a trial of the OX40 agonist ivuxolimab. The CDR3 nucleotides are TGTGCCAGCAGTGAAAGTCCAGGAACTGAAGCTTTCTTT. Translating it yields CASSESPGTEAFF.